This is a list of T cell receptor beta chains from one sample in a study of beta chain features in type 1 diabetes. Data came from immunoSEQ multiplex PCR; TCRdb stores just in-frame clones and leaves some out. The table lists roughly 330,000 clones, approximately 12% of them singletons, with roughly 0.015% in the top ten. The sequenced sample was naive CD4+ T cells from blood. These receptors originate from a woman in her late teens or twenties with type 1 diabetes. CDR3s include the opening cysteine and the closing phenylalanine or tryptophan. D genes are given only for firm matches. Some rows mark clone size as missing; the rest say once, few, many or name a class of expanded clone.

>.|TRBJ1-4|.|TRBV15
CATSRDSSNEKLFF
TGTGCCACCAGCAGAGATAGCAGTAATGAAAAACTGTTTTTT
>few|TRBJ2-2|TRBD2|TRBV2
CASSESLAGLGELFF
TGTGCCAGCAGTGAGTCCCTAGCGGGACTCGGGGAGCTGTTTTTT
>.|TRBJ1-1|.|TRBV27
CASSPQAKNTEAFF
TGTGCCAGCAGTCCCCAGGCCAAGAACACTGAAGCTTTCTTT
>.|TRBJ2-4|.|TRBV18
CASSPGLLAKNIQYF
TGTGCCAGCTCACCCGGACTGCTAGCCAAAAACATTCAGTACTTC
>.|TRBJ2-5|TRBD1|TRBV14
CASSFGQGAKTQYF
TGTGCCAGCAGTTTCGGACAGGGGGCAAAGACCCAGTACTTC
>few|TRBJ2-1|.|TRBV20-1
CSATSFGEQFF
TGCAGTGCAACTAGTTTTGGTGAGCAGTTCTTC
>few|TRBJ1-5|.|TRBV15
CATSRDPGNSNQPQHF
TGTGCCACCAGCAGAGATCCCGGGAATAGCAATCAGCCCCAGCATTTT
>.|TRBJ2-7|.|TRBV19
CASNRALDEQYF
TGTGCCAGTAACCGAGCGCTCGACGAGCAGTACTTC
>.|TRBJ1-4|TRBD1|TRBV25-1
CASSGSPGQGSEKLFF
TGTGCCAGCAGTGGCTCACCGGGACAGGGCTCCGAAAAACTGTTTTTT
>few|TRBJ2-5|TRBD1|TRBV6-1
CASSGQGAGETQYF
TGTGCCAGCAGTGGACAGGGGGCTGGGGAGACCCAGTACTTC
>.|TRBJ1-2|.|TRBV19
CASSDYRALNYGYTF
TGTGCCAGTAGTGACTACAGGGCCCTTAACTATGGCTACACCTTC
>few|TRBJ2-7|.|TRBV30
CAWSISWGGYEQYF
TGTGCCTGGAGTATCAGTTGGGGAGGCTACGAGCAGTACTTC
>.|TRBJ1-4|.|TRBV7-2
CASSQGTNEKLFF
TGTGCCAGCAGCCAGGGGACAAATGAAAAACTGTTTTTT
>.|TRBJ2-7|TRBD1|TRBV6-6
CASSYSRTGGEQYF
TGTGCCAGCAGTTACTCTCGGACAGGGGGCGAGCAGTACTTC
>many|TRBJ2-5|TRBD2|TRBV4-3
CASSQGGTSVETQYF
TGCGCCAGCAGCCAAGGGGGGACTAGCGTTGAGACCCAGTACTTC
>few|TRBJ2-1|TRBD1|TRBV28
CASSSSGTGLNEQFF
TGTGCCAGCAGTTCCTCCGGGACAGGGCTTAATGAGCAGTTCTTC
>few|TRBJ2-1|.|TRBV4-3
CASSPQGHNEQFF
TGCGCCAGCAGCCCACAGGGCCACAATGAGCAGTTCTTC
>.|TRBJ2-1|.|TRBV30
CAWKGGRYNEQFF
TGTGCCTGGAAGGGGGGGCGGTACAATGAGCAGTTCTTC
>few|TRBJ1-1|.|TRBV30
CAWTPGGGFGTEAFF
TGTGCCTGGACCCCTGGCGGAGGGTTTGGGACTGAAGCTTTCTTT
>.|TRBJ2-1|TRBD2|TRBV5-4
CASSLRAAGGPDEQFF
TGTGCCAGCAGCTTGCGTGCAGCGGGAGGGCCAGATGAGCAGTTCTTC
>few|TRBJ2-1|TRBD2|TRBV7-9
CATLAGGPSGNEQFF
TGTGCCACACTAGCGGGAGGGCCCTCGGGCAATGAGCAGTTCTTC
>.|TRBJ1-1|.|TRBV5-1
CASSAGDTKNTEAFF
TGCGCCAGCAGCGCCGGGGACACAAAGAACACTGAAGCTTTCTTT
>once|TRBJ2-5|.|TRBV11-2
CASSLDGGETQYF
TGTGCCAGCAGCTTAGATGGCGGAGAGACCCAGTACTTC
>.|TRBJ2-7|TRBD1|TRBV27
CASRAGTGSYEQYF
TGTGCCAGCAGGGCCGGGACAGGGTCCTACGAGCAGTACTTC
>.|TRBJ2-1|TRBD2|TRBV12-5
CASGSPRTSGLAGGSSYNEQFF
TGTGCTAGTGGTTCGCCCAGGACCTCGGGACTAGCGGGAGGGAGCTCCTACAATGAGCAGTTCTTC
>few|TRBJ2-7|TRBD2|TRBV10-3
CAISGGGGRLGEQYF
TGTGCCATCAGTGGAGGAGGCGGGAGACTCGGCGAGCAGTACTTC
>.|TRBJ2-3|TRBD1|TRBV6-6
CASGSSDRVFADTQYF
TGTGCCAGCGGATCTTCGGACAGGGTGTTCGCAGATACGCAGTATTTT
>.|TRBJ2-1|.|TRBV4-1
CASSPPTGYNEQFF
TGCGCCAGCAGCCCCCCAACAGGGTACAATGAGCAGTTCTTC
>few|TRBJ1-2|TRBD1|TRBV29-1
CSVRTSRDRGYYTF
TGCAGCGTTCGGACGTCCCGGGACAGGGGTTACTACACCTTC
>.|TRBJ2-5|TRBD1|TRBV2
CASTGTFRGHQETQYF
TGTGCCAGCACGGGGACCTTCAGGGGGCATCAAGAGACCCAGTACTTC
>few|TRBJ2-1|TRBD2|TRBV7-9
CASSLGGGRTLYNEQFF
TGTGCCAGCAGCTTAGGGGGCGGGAGGACTTTATACAATGAGCAGTTCTTC
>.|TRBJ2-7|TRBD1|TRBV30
CAWSLTGGTYEQYF
TGTGCCTGGAGTCTTACAGGGGGGACCTACGAGCAGTACTTC
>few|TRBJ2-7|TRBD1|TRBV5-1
CASSADRTRQEQYF
TGCGCCAGCAGCGCGGACAGGACCCGCCAGGAGCAGTACTTC
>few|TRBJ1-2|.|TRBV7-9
CASTALRTANYGYTF
TGTGCCAGCACGGCCCTCAGGACAGCTAACTATGGCTACACCTTC